This T cell receptor beta chain was sequenced for a study of human T cells and chemical hapten exposure. Trimming cost V 6 bases and J 7 bases, with 15 bases left between them. This CDR3 is built from 12 residues. Per germline, CDR1 DFQATT and CDR2 SNEGSKA (reference sequence). The time point denotes: patch test 1, 2 weeks after DPC sensitization. This sample's treatment: therapeutic diphenylcyclopropenone sensitization with weekly scalp DPC. Authors' data handling: With a range of roughly 23,224 to 690,600, the median per sample was around 97,000 TCRs. TCRdb reprocessed the RACE reads with MiXCR, giving one entry per CDR3 protein. TCRdb's processing, not the authors' own work, is the source of the V and J calls. The table lists 150,000 to 200,000 distinct CDR3 sequences, 20% to 25% of them singletons, with approximately 6.7% in the top ten.

This rearrangement joins TRBV20-1 to TRBJ1-2; D perhaps matches TRBD1 (5 bases). Source: whole blood, taken in connection with sensitization to the hapten diphenylcyclopropenone (DPC). The source is a woman aged 45 to 65 with alopecia areata. Some clones in this sample may be carry-over from other donors' samples. CDR3 DNA sequence: TGCAGTGCCAGCTTCCGGGACTCTGGCTACACCTTC. Translating gives CSASFRDSGYTF.